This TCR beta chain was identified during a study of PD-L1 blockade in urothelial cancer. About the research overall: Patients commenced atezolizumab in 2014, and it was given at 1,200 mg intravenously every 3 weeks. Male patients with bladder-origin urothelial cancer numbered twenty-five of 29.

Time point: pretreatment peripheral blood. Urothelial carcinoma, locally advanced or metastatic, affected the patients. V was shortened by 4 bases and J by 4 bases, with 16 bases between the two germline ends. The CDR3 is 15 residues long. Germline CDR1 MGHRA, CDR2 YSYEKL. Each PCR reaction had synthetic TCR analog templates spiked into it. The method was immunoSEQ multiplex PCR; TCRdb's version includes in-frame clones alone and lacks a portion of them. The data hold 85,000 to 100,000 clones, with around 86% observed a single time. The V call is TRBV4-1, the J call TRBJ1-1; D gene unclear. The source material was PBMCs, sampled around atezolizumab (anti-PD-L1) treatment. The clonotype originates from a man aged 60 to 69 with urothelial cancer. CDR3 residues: CASSPTYPLVTEAFF. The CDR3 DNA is TGCGCCAGCAGCCCCACCTACCCCTTAGTCACTGAAGCTTTCTTT.